This T cell receptor (beta chain) was captured by sequencing in a study of T-cell memory formation after mild COVID-19. The germline V gene has CDR1 SGDLS and CDR2 YYNGEE. V lost 3 bases to trimming and J lost 5 bases; unmatched junction nucleotides: 7. The CDR3 contains 15 residues. From the 5' RACE reads, TCRdb called clonotypes with MiXCR, one entry per CDR3 protein. The sample yields 300,000 or so distinct CDR3 sequences, around a sixth seen once. Sequences were obtained from PBMCs or a T cell subset sorted from them (not recorded which). The chain couples TRBV9 to TRBJ2-1; 8 bases are shared with TRBD2. This TCR came from a man between 18 and 29 years old who had mild COVID-19 (a few samples of this study predate the infection). Cell type and time point are not known. The CDR3: CASSALAGSNNEQFF. CDR3 DNA sequence: TGTGCCAGCAGCGCCTTAGCGGGGTCCAACAATGAGCAGTTCTTC.